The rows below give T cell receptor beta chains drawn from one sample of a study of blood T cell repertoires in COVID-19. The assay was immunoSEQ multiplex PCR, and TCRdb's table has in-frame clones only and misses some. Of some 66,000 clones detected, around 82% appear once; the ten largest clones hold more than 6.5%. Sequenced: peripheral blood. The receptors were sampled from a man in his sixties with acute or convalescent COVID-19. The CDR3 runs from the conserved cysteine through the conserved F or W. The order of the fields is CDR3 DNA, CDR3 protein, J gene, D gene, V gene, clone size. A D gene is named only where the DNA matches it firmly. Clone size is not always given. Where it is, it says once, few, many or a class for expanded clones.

TGTGCCAGTAGTCCATCGACAGGGGGCTCGATTGGAAACACCATATATTTT,CASSPSTGGSIGNTIYF,TRBJ1-3,TRBD1,TRBV19,.
TGTGCCAGCAATCCCCTGGACAGGTCTTACTATGGCTACACCTTC,CASNPLDRSYYGYTF,TRBJ1-2,TRBD1,TRBV28,.
TGCGCCAGCAGCCAAGATTTGGATAGGGGGCGCCAGGGTTATGGCTACACCTTC,CASSQDLDRGRQGYGYTF,TRBJ1-2,TRBD1,TRBV4-3,once
TGTGCCAGCAGCTTAGTCCGTGAGGTTAGCTACACCTTC,CASSLVREVSYTF,TRBJ1-2,.,TRBV7-2,.
TGTGCCACCAGTGACCTTGACAGGCTCTATGGCTACACCTTC,CATSDLDRLYGYTF,TRBJ1-2,.,TRBV24-1,.
TGTGCCAGCAACAATAGGGACAGGGGAATCTATGGCTACACCTTC,CASNNRDRGIYGYTF,TRBJ1-2,.,TRBV21-1,few
TGTGCCAGCAGCCATCGGGGGGCGAACTATGGCTACACCTTC,CASSHRGANYGYTF,TRBJ1-2,.,TRBV6-5,.
TGTGCCAGCAGCTTGTCCGCCAGGGACGAGCAGTACTTC,CASSLSARDEQYF,TRBJ2-7,.,TRBV5-6,many
TGTGCCAGCAGCTCCCGGGGAAACACCATATATTTT,CASSSRGNTIYF,TRBJ1-3,.,TRBV6-6,few
TGTGCCAGCAGCTTTAGCGGGACCACGAACACCGGGGAGCTGTTTTTT,CASSFSGTTNTGELFF,TRBJ2-2,TRBD2,TRBV11-2,.
TGCGCCAGCAGCTTATTAAGCCCCACTGCGAACAATGAGCAGTTCTTC,CASSLLSPTANNEQFF,TRBJ2-1,.,TRBV5-1,.
TGTGCCAGCAGTCTAGGGACTAGTCACAATGAGCAGTTCTTC,CASSLGTSHNEQFF,TRBJ2-1,TRBD2,TRBV2,.
TGTGCCTGGATCCCGGGACTAAAAAGAGGGACTGAAGCTTTCTTT,CAWIPGLKRGTEAFF,TRBJ1-1,.,TRBV30,.
TGTGCCAGCAGCAGTAGCGGAGTAATCCAAGAGACCCAGTACTTC,CASSSSGVIQETQYF,TRBJ2-5,.,TRBV5-5,.
TGTGCCAATTCCGGAGGGATAACTAAAAACATTCAGTACTTC,CANSGGITKNIQYF,TRBJ2-4,.,TRBV7-9,.
TGTGCCAGTAGTATAGGGGGAGGGGCGAACACCGGGGAGCTGTTTTTT,CASSIGGGANTGELFF,TRBJ2-2,TRBD2,TRBV19,.
TGCGCCAGCAGCCAAGGACAGGGGGCAACAGATACGCAGTATTTT,CASSQGQGATDTQYF,TRBJ2-3,TRBD1,TRBV4-3,.
TGCGCCAGCACCAAGAGGACAGGGCTTAACACTGAAGCTTTCTTT,CASTKRTGLNTEAFF,TRBJ1-1,TRBD1,TRBV10-1,.
TGTGCCAGCAGCCCCGGGGGCGGTGGGGGGGGCTACAATGAGCAGTTCTTC,CASSPGGGGGGYNEQFF,TRBJ2-1,.,TRBV11-3,.
TGTGCCAGCAGCTCCCAGGGGGGAAATCAGCCCCAGCATTTT,CASSSQGGNQPQHF,TRBJ1-5,TRBD1,TRBV7-2,.
TGTGCCAGCAGCCAAGGCAGACAGGGAGCGGGCCACGAGCAGTACTTC,CASSQGRQGAGHEQYF,TRBJ2-7,.,TRBV3-1/TRBV3-2,.
TGTGCTAGTGGTTATCGTGGGAGAGCTTTCTTT,CASGYRGRAFF,TRBJ1-1,.,TRBV12-5,.
TGCAGTGCTACCGGTACGGGGGAGCAGTACTTC,CSATGTGEQYF,TRBJ2-7,.,TRBV20-1,.
TGTGCCAGCAGTCAAGACAGGATGAGCAATCAGCCCCAGCATTTT,CASSQDRMSNQPQHF,TRBJ1-5,.,TRBV7-2,.
TGTGCCAGCAGCTGGACAGGAGCGGATGAAAAACTGTTTTTT,CASSWTGADEKLFF,TRBJ1-4,TRBD1,TRBV5-5,.
TGCAGCGTTGGGACAGGGTCATGGGGGGCATACGAGCAGTACTTC,CSVGTGSWGAYEQYF,TRBJ2-7,TRBD1,TRBV29-1,.
TGCGCCAGCAGTCTGGGGCAGGACCCAGATACGCAGTATTTT,CASSLGQDPDTQYF,TRBJ2-3,.,TRBV5-1,once
TGCGCCAGCAGCCAAACCGGGACAGGGGAAATTAATTCACCCCTCCACTTT,CASSQTGTGEINSPLHF,TRBJ1-6,TRBD1,TRBV4-1,.
TGTGCCAGCAGACGAACAGGGTATACTGAAGCTTTCTTT,CASRRTGYTEAFF,TRBJ1-1,.,TRBV5-5,few
TGTGCCAGCAGCTTAGCGGATAGCGGTTCCTACAATGAGCAGTTCTTC,CASSLADSGSYNEQFF,TRBJ2-1,.,TRBV7-2,.
TGTGCCAGCAGTAGACAGGGGTTAGGAGAGACCCAGTACTTC,CASSRQGLGETQYF,TRBJ2-5,TRBD1,TRBV6-2/TRBV6-3,.
TGTGCCAGCAGCTCCGCAGGGATCTATGGCTACACCTTC,CASSSAGIYGYTF,TRBJ1-2,.,TRBV5-4,.
TGTGCCAGCAGTTACTCTGGAGTCGTAGAGACCCAGTACTTC,CASSYSGVVETQYF,TRBJ2-5,.,TRBV6-5,.
TGTGCCAGCAAAGAGGCTAGCGGGGGCTCCTACGAGCAGTACTTC,CASKEASGGSYEQYF,TRBJ2-7,TRBD2,TRBV6-5,.
TGTGCCAGCAGTCAGGGACTCGAGCAGTACTTC,CASSQGLEQYF,TRBJ2-7,.,TRBV12-3/TRBV12-4,.
TGCGCCAGCAGCCAAGGAGCGAATAGCAATCAGCCCCAGCATTTT,CASSQGANSNQPQHF,TRBJ1-5,.,TRBV4-1,.
TGTGCCAGCAGCCCGATTCCATCCAGAACCCTCACCTTC,CASSPIPSRTLTF,TRBJ1-2,.,TRBV7-9,.
TGTGCCAGCAGGCGGGGACAGGGAGGTGAAAAACTGTTTTTT,CASRRGQGGEKLFF,TRBJ1-4,TRBD1,TRBV3-1/TRBV3-2,few
TGTGCCAGCAGGGGGCGCTTTGAAAAACTGTTTTTT,CASRGRFEKLFF,TRBJ1-4,.,TRBV27,.
TGTGCCACCAGCAGAGACGGGGGAAGCACAGATACGCAGTATTTT,CATSRDGGSTDTQYF,TRBJ2-3,.,TRBV15,.
TGCAGTGCTAGTCCAGATGTGGCCCCCTTCTATGGCTACACCTTC,CSASPDVAPFYGYTF,TRBJ1-2,.,TRBV20-1,.
TGTGCCAGCAGCGTAGGGACAGCGTCACCCCTCCACTTT,CASSVGTASPLHF,TRBJ1-6,.,TRBV9,.
TGTGCCACCAGTGATTTTAGGGACAGAGAGACCCAGTACTTC,CATSDFRDRETQYF,TRBJ2-5,TRBD1,TRBV24-1,once
TGTGCCTGGAGTTCCGAGACAGGGAAGCCAGATACGCAGTATTTT,CAWSSETGKPDTQYF,TRBJ2-3,TRBD1,TRBV30,.
TGTGCCAGCAGCTCCCCCGGGAGGGGTTCAGGTGGCTACACCTTC,CASSSPGRGSGGYTF,TRBJ1-2,.,TRBV7-2,few
TGTGCCAGCAGCCGCGGTGGTAGCGGGGCTTACGAGCAGTACTTC,CASSRGGSGAYEQYF,TRBJ2-7,TRBD2,TRBV6-2/TRBV6-3,.
TGTGCCAGCAGTTACCTGGGACAGGGCTATGGCTACACCTTC,CASSYLGQGYGYTF,TRBJ1-2,TRBD1,TRBV6-5,.
TGTGCCAGCTATGCCCCGAAGGGAGAGGGCAATCAGCCCCAGCATTTT,CASYAPKGEGNQPQHF,TRBJ1-5,.,TRBV6-6,.
TGTGCCAGCAGTAGTTATCAGGGAGGAGGCACTGAAGCTTTCTTT,CASSSYQGGGTEAFF,TRBJ1-1,.,TRBV7-8,once
TGTGCCTGGAGCGTTGGACAGCCAATATTCTACAATGAGCAGTTCTTC,CAWSVGQPIFYNEQFF,TRBJ2-1,.,TRBV30,few
TGCGCCAGCAGTGCAAACAGGGAGAAGGGTTCCGAGCAGTACTTC,CASSANREKGSEQYF,TRBJ2-7,.,TRBV10-1,many
TGTGCCAGTAGTATGGACAGGAGCTCTGGAAACACCATATATTTT,CASSMDRSSGNTIYF,TRBJ1-3,TRBD1,TRBV19,.
TGTGCTAGTGGTTTGGTAGCCGGACAGGGCAGATACGAGCAGTACTTC,CASGLVAGQGRYEQYF,TRBJ2-7,TRBD1,TRBV12-5,.
TGTGCCAGCAGCCCAGGGCTCTCGAACACTGAAGCTTTCTTT,CASSPGLSNTEAFF,TRBJ1-1,.,TRBV6-5,once